This TCR beta chain was identified in a study of molecular identifiers for immune sequencing clone quantification. At the level of the study: Naive CD8 RNA (roughly 20,000 or 100,000 cells) was divided into five aliquots, with four sequenced. Findings of the study overall: Barcode sharing among identical TCR molecules could make large clones appear smaller.

This clonotype was seen at least ten times. Its antigen is still unknown. The authors built bulk TCR libraries by previously described methods with listed TCR primers. TCRdb ran MiXCR on the PCR reads and lists one entry per CDR3 protein. Of about 630,000 distinct CDR3 sequences listed, 25% are singletons. CDR1 and CDR2 from the germline V gene are SEHNR and FQNEAQ (reference sequence). The CDR3 has 15 residues. V was cut by 1 base and J by 4 bases, with 14 bases left in between. Naive CD8 libraries were made from around 20,000 to 1,000,000 sorted cells, and they used 10%, 30% or 50% RNA. The source material was naive CD8+ T cells from blood, with Jurkat cell RNA spiked in. Subset specified: FACS-sorted CD8+CD4-CCR7+CD45RA+ naive T cells. The sequence came from a human donor in good health. Some libraries in this study had Jurkat cell RNA spiked in. The V call is TRBV7-9, the J call TRBJ2-7, with D perhaps being TRBD1 or TRBD2 (5 bases each). CDR3 nucleotides: TGTGCCAGCAGCTTAGGTGACCGAGGGGCATACGAGCAGTACTTC. This codes for CASSLGDRGAYEQYF.